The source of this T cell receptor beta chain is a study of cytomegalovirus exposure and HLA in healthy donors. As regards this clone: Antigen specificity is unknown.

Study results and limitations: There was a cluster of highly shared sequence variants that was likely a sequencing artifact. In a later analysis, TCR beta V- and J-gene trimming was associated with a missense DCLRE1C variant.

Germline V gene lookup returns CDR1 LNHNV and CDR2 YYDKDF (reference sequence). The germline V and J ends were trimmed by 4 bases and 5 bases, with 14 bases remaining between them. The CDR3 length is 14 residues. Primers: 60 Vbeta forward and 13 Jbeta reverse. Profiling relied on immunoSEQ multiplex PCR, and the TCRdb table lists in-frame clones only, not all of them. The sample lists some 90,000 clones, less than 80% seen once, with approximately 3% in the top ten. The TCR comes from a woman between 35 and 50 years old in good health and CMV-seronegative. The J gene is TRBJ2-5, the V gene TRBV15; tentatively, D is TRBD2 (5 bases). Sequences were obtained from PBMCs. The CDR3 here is CATSTRAGRETQYF. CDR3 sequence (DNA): TGTGCCACCAGCACCCGTGCGGGTCGGGAGACCCAGTACTTC. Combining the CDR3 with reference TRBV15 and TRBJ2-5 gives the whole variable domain DAMVIQNPRYQVTQFGKPVTLSCSQTLNHNVMYWYQQKSSQAPKLLFHYYDKDFNNEADTPDNFQSRRPNTSFCFLDIRSPGLGDTAMYLCATSTRAGRETQYFGPGTRLLVL.